These 9 T cell receptor beta chains were all obtained from the same sample, sequenced in a study of monozygotic twins with cystic fibrosis. The table came from immunoSEQ multiplex PCR; TCRdb's copy has only in-frame clones and leaves some out. This sample carries just under 20,000 clones, around 90% of them seen once, and the ten largest clones take about 1.4%. Material: blood. The receptors originated from a girl aged 2-10 years with cystic fibrosis.

The V gene is TRBV28, the J gene TRBJ1-5, with D maybe TRBD1 (5 bases). Trimming stripped 8 bases from V and 2 bases from J, with 16 bases between. The CDR3 is 15 amino acids. Germline CDR1 reads MDHEN; CDR2 reads SYDVKM. CDR3: CASAGGDWGNQPQHF. The CDR3 DNA follows: TGTGCCAGCGCCGGGGGGGATTGGGGCAATCAGCCCCAGCATTTT.

The chain has TRBV6-1 and TRBJ2-5; tentatively, D is TRBD2 (5 bases). V lost 8 bases to trimming and J lost 1 base, with 14 bases between them. Germline CDR1 reads MNHNS; CDR2 reads SASEGT. The CDR3 loop spans 14 amino acids. The CDR3 DNA sequence: TGTGCCAGCGGTGCCCGGGGTGTCCAAGAGACCCAGTACTTC. This gives the protein CASGARGVQETQYF.

This rearrangement joins TRBV7-2 to TRBJ2-5, with D tentatively TRBD1 or TRBD2 (5 bases each). Between the trimmed V and J ends, which lost 5 bases and 2 bases, there was a span of 9 bases. Germline V CDR1 and CDR2: SGHTA, FQGNSA. The length of the CDR3 is 13 residues. CDR3 nucleotides: TGTGCCAGCAGCGGGGACGGGCAAGAGACCCAGTACTTC. Protein: CASSGDGQETQYF.

This clone was seen just once. The chain uses TRBV4-2 and TRBJ1-5, with D unresolved. CDR1 is LGHNA and CDR2 is YNFKEQ in the germline V gene. Trimming shortened V by 0 bases and J by 0 bases, and 6 bases separated the two germline ends. This CDR3 comprises 15 residues. The CDR3 loop reads CASSQDRVSNQPQHF. The CDR3 coding sequence is TGTGCCAGCAGCCAAGATCGAGTTAGCAATCAGCCCCAGCATTTT.

This chain uses TRBV11-3 with TRBJ2-2; weak D call: TRBD2 (7 bases). V was clipped by 1 base and J by 4 bases, with 16 bases between them. The CDR3 runs to 17 residues. The germline CDR1 and CDR2 sequences are SGHNT and YENEEA. CDR3 nucleotide sequence: TGTGCCAGCAGCTTAGGTTTCGGGGGGCCGCGCACCGGGGAGCTGTTTTTT. This encodes CASSLGFGGPRTGELFF.

The CDR3, as DNA: TGTGCCAGCAGCCAAGATCGAGATTACGAGCAGTACTTC. Translated, it gives CASSQDRDYEQYF. This sequence joins TRBV4-2 and TRBJ2-7; D gene unclear. Germline values: CDR1 LGHNA, CDR2 YNFKEQ. The CDR3 covers 13 residues. Trimming removed 0 bases from V and 4 bases from J, with 7 bases in between.

The J gene is TRBJ2-5, the V gene TRBV20-1; D not resolved. Germline V gene data show CDR1 as DFQATT and CDR2 as SNEGSKA (reference sequence). This CDR3 is built from 11 residues. The V and J ends lost 2 bases and 5 bases respectively, with 6 bases between them. CDR3 residues: CSARTEETQYF. CDR3 in DNA: TGCAGTGCTAGAACTGAGGAGACCCAGTACTTC.

CDR3 residues: CASRRDRTDGYTF. In DNA, the CDR3 is TGTGCCAGCAGGAGGGACAGAACTGATGGCTACACCTTC. The chain employs TRBV6-1 and TRBJ1-2; 7 bases line up with TRBD1. The V segment lost 6 bases and the J segment 6 bases; nucleotides outside the gene matches: 7. This CDR3 comprises 13 residues. CDR1 and CDR2 (germline): MNHNS, SASEGT.

The chain combines TRBV19 with TRBJ1-1; no reliable D call. The CDR3 totals 14 residues. V was cut by 4 bases and J by 5 bases, with 14 bases left in between. CDR1 LNHDA and CDR2 SQIVND come from the germline V gene (reference sequence). CDR3 nucleotide sequence: TGTGCCAGTAGTAATGGCAGGCTTGGAACTGAAGCTTTCTTT. This codes for CASSNGRLGTEAFF.